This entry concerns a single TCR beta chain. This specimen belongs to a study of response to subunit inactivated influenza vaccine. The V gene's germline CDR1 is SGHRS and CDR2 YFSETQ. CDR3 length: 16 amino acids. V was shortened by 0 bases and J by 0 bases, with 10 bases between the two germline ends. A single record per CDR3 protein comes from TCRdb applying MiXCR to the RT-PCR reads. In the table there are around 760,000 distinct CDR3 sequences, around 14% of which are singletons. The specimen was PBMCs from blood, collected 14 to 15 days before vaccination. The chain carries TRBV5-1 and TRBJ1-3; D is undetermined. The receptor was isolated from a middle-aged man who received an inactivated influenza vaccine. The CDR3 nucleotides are TGCGCCAGCAGCTTGGAGGGCAGCTACTCTGGAAACACCATATATTTT. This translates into CASSLEGSYSGNTIYF. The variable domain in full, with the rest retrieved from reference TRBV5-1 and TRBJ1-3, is KAGVTQTPRYLIKTRGQQVTLSCSPISGHRSVSWYQQTPGQGLQFLFEYFSETQRNKGNFPGRFSGRQFSNSRSEMNVSTLELGDSALYLCASSLEGSYSGNTIYFGEGSWLTVV.